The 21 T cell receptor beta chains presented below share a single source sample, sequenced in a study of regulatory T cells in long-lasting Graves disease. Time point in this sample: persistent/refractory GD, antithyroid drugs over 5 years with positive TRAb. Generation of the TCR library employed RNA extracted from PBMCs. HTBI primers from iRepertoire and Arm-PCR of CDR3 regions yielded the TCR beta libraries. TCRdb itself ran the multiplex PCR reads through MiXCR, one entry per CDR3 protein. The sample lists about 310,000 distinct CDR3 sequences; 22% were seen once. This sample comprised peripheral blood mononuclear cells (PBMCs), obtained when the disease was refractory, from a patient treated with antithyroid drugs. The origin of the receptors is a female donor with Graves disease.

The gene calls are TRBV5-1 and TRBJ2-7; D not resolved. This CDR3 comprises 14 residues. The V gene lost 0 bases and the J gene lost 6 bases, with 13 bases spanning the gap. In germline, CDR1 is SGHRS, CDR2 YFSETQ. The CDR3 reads CASSLASGLREQYF. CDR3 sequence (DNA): TGCGCCAGCAGCTTGGCCTCCGGGTTGCGCGAGCAGTACTTC.

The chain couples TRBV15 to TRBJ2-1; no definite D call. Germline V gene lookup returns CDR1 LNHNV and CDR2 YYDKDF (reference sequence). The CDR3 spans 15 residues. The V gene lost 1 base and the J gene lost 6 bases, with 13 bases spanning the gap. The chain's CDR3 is CATSRVRNSRNEQFF. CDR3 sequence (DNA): TGTGCCACCAGCAGAGTTCGTAACAGCCGCAATGAGCAGTTCTTC.

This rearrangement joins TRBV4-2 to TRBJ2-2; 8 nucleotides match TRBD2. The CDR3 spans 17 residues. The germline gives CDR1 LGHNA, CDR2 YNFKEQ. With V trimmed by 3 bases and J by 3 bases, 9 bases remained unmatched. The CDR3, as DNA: TGTGCCAGCAGCCAGAGACTAGCGCCAATCGACACCGGGGAGCTGTTTTTT. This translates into CASSQRLAPIDTGELFF.

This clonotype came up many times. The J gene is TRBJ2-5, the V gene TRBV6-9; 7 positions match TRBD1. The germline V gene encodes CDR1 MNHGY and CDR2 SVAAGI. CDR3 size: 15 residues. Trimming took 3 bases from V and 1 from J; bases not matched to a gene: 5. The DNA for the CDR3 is TGTGCCAGCAGTTACGGGCAGGGGGTCCAAGAGACCCAGTACTTC. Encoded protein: CASSYGQGVQETQYF.

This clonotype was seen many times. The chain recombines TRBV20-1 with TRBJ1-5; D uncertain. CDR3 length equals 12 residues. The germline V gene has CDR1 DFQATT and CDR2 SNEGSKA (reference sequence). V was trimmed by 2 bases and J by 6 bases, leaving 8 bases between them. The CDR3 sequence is CSARLSGQPQHF. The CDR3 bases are TGCAGTGCTAGACTCTCGGGTCAGCCCCAGCATTTT.

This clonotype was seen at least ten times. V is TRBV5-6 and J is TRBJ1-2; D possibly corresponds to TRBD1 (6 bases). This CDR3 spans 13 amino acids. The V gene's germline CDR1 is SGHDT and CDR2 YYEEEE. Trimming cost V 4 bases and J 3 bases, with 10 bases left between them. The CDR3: CASSPGVDYGYTF. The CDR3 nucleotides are TGTGCCAGCAGCCCAGGGGTGGACTATGGCTACACCTTC.

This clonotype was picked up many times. The CDR3 DNA reads TGCAGCGTTGAGGAGGAGAACACTGAAGCTTTCTTT. As protein: CSVEEENTEAFF. The gene calls are TRBV29-1 and TRBJ1-1, with unresolved D. Germline V gene data show CDR1 as SQVTM and CDR2 as ANQGSEA. This CDR3 has 12 amino acids. Trimming shortened V by 3 bases and J by 1 base, and 6 bases separated the two germline ends.

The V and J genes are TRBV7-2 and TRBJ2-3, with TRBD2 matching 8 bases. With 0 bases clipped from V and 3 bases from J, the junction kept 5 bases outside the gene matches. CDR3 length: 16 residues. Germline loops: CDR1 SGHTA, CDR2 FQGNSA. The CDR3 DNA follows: TGTGCCAGCAGCTTAGCGTTCAGCGGGAGAACAGATACGCAGTATTTT. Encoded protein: CASSLAFSGRTDTQYF.

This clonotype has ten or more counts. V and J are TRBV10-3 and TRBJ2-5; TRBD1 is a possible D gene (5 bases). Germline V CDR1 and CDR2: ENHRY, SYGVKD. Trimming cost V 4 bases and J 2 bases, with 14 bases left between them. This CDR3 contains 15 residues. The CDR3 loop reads CAISARGNRQETQYF. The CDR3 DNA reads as TGTGCCATCAGTGCAAGGGGAAACCGTCAAGAGACCCAGTACTTC.

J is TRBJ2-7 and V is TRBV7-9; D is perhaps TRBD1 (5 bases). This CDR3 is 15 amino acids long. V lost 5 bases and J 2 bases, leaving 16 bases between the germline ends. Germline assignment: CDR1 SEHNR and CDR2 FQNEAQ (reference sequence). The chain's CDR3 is CASSTLAGPTYEQYF. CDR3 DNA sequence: TGTGCCAGCAGCACCTTGGCAGGGCCCACCTACGAGCAGTACTTC.

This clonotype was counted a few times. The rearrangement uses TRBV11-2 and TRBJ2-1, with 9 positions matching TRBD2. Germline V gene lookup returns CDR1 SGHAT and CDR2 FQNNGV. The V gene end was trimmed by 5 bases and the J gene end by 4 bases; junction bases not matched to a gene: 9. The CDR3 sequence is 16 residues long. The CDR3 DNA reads TGTGCCAGCAGCCCACTCTGGCGGGAGGGGTACAATGAGCAGTTCTTC. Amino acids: CASSPLWREGYNEQFF.

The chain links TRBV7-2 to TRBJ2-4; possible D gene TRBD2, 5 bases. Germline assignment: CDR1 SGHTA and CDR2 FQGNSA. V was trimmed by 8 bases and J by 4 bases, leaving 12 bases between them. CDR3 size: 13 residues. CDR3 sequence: CASGPTRKNIQYF. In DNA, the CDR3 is TGTGCCAGCGGACCTACTAGGAAAAACATTCAGTACTTC.

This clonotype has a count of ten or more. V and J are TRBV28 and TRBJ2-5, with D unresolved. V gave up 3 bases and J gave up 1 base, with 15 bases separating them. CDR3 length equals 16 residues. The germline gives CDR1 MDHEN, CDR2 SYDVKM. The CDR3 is CASSFGEYGSQETQYF. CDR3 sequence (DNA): TGTGCCAGCAGTTTCGGTGAATACGGAAGCCAAGAGACCCAGTACTTC. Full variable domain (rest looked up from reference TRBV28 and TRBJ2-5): DVKVTQSSRYLVKRTGEKVFLECVQDMDHENMFWYRQDPGLGLRLIYFSYDVKMKEKGDIPEGYSVSREKKERFSLILESASTNQTSMYLCASSFGEYGSQETQYFGPGTRLLVL.

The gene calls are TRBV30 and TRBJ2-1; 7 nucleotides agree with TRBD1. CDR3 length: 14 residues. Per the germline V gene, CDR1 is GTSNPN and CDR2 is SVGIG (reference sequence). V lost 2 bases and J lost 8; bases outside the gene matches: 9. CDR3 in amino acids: CAWSYETGMHEQFF. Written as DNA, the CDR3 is TGTGCCTGGAGTTACGAGACAGGGATGCATGAGCAGTTCTTC. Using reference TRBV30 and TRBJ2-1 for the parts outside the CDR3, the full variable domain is SQTIHQWPATLVQPVGSPLSLECTVEGTSNPNLYWYRQAAGRGLQLLFYSVGIGQISSEVPQNLSASRPQDRQFILSSKKLLLSDSGFYLCAWSYETGMHEQFFGPGTRLTVL.

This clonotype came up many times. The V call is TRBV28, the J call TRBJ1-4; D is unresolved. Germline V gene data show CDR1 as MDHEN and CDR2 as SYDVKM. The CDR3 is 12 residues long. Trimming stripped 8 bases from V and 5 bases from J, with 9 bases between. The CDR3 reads CASRKGNEKLFF. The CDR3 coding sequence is TGTGCCAGCCGAAAAGGGAATGAAAAACTGTTTTTT.

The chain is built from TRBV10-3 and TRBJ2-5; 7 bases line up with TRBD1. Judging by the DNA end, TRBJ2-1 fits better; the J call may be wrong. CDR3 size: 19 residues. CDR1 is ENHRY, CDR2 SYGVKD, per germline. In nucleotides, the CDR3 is TGTGCCATCAGTGAGTCGTCCACCCGCCGGGACAGAAAGTACAATGAGCAGTTCTTC. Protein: CAISESSTRRDRKYNEQFF.

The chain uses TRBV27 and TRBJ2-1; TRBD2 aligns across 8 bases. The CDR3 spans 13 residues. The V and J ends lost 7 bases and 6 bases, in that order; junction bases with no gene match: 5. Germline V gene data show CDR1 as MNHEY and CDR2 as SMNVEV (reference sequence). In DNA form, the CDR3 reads TGTGCCAGCACCAGCGGGAGCGTCAATGAGCAGTTCTTC. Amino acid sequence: CASTSGSVNEQFF.

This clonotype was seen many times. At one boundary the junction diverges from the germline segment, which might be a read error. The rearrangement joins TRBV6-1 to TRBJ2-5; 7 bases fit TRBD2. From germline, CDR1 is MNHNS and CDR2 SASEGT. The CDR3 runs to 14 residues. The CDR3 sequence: CASREASGAETQYF. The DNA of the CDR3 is TGTGCCAGCAGGGAAGCTAGCGGAGCAGAGACCCAGTACTTC.

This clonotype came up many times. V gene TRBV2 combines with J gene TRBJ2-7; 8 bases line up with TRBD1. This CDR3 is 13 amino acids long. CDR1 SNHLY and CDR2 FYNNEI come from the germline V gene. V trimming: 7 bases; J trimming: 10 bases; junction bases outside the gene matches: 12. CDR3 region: CASTETGASNQYF. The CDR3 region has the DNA TGTGCCAGCACAGAGACAGGGGCCAGTAACCAGTACTTC.

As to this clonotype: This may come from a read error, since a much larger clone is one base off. The CDR3 sequence: CASNLDLAKNIQYF. In DNA, the CDR3 is TGTGCCAGCAACCTTGACCTAGCCAAAAACATTCAGTACTTC. The J gene is TRBJ2-4, the V gene TRBV11-1; D ambiguous. The germline gives CDR1 SGHAT, CDR2 FQDESV (reference sequence). CDR3 length equals 14 residues. Deletions cut 7 bases from V and 0 bases from J, with 10 bases between.

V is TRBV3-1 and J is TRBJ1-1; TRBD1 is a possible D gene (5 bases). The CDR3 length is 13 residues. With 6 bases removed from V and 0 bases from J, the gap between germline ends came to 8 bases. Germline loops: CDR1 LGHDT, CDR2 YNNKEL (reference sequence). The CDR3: CASRRGLNTEAFF. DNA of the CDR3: TGTGCCAGCAGGAGGGGTTTGAACACTGAAGCTTTCTTT.